This T cell receptor beta chain was retrieved from a study of shared clonotypes between healthy human individuals. Clones were read by immunoSEQ multiplex PCR, and TCRdb kept only the in-frame ones, dropping some. The repertoire holds 2,500,000 or so clones, with approximately 90% as singletons. Regarding this clone: Its antigen remains unknown.

Broader study findings: Naive subsets typically showed greater estimated richness than memory subsets. Some naive CD4 clonotypes, roughly 4.5%, turned up in common across a handful of donors. Non-shared clonotypes showed lower generation probabilities than clonotypes common to all four donors.

Germline V lookup: CDR1 KGHSH, CDR2 LQKENI. The CDR3 sequence is 15 residues long. Deletions cut 0 bases from V and 0 bases from J, with 9 bases between. Sequencing was performed on naive CD4+ T cells from PBMCs. Subset: CD45RA+ positively selected. The J gene is TRBJ2-7, the V gene TRBV18; a weak D match, TRBD1 (6 bases). This TCR was sampled from a man aged 18 to 30 in good health. Some clones in this sample may be carry-over from other donors' samples. The DNA of the CDR3 is TGTGCCAGCTCACCACCCCAGGGGCTCTCCTACGAGCAGTACTTC. It yields the protein CASSPPQGLSYEQYF.